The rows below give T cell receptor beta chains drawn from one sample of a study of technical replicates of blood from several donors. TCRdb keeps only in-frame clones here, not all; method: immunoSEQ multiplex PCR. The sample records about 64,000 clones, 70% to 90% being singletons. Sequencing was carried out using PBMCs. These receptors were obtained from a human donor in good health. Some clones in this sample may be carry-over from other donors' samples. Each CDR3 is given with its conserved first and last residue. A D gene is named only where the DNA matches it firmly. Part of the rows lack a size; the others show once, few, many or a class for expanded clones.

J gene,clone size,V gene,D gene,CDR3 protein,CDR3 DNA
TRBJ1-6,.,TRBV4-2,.,CASSQVGGWRSPLHF,TGTGCCAGCAGCCAAGTGGGGGGGTGGCGTTCACCCCTCCACTTT
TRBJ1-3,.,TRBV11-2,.,CASSLEAGGNTIYF,TGTGCCAGCAGCTTAGAAGCAGGAGGAAACACCATATATTTT
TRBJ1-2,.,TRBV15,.,CATSRGQVEYGYTF,TGTGCCACCAGCAGAGGACAGGTAGAATATGGCTACACCTTC
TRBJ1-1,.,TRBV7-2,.,CASSPYERVTEAFF,TGTGCCAGCAGCCCGTACGAGAGGGTGACTGAAGCTTTCTTT
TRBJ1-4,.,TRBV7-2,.,CASRLPANEKLFF,TGTGCCAGCAGACTGCCGGCTAATGAAAAACTGTTTTTT
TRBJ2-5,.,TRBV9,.,CASSVGGKETQYF,TGTGCCAGCAGCGTAGGAGGGAAGGAGACCCAGTACTTC
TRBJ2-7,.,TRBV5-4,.,CASSFGAGGFYEQYF,TGTGCCAGCAGTTTTGGGGCAGGGGGGTTCTACGAGCAGTACTTC
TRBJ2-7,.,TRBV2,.,CASSEQGTYEQYF,TGTGCCAGCAGTGAACAGGGGACCTACGAGCAGTACTTC
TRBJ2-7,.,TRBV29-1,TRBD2,CSVSGTSGRRYEQYF,TGCAGCGTTTCCGGGACTAGCGGGAGAAGATACGAGCAGTACTTC
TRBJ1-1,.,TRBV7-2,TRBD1,CASSLQGAPAEAFF,TGTGCCAGCAGCTTACAGGGGGCACCGGCTGAAGCTTTCTTT
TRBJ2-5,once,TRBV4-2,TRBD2,CASSRKREVGETQYF,TGTGCCAGCAGCCGAAAGCGGGAGGTCGGGGAGACCCAGTACTTC
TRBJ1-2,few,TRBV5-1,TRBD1,CASSEDRAHYGYTF,TGCGCCAGCAGCGAAGACAGGGCCCATTATGGCTACACCTTC
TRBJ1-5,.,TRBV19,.,CASGVMGGNQPQHF,TGTGCCAGTGGGGTGATGGGAGGCAATCAGCCCCAGCATTTT
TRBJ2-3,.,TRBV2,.,CASQSRASTDTQYF,TGTGCCAGCCAATCGAGGGCTAGCACAGATACGCAGTATTTT
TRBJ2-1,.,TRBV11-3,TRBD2,CASSPRTSGRGYNEQFF,TGTGCCAGCAGCCCGCGGACTAGCGGGAGAGGGTATAATGAGCAGTTCTTC
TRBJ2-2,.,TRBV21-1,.,CGARQGRGTGELFF,TGTGGGGCGAGACAGGGACGGGGCACCGGGGAGCTGTTTTTT
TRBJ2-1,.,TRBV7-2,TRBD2,CASSWLAGVNEQFF,TGTGCCAGCAGCTGGCTAGCGGGAGTGAATGAGCAGTTCTTC
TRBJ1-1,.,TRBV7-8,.,CASSFTPGEGTEAFF,TGTGCCAGCAGCTTTACCCCAGGGGAAGGCACTGAAGCTTTCTTT
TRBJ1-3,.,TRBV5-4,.,CASSLREAGNTIYF,TGTGCCAGCAGCTTACGGGAGGCTGGAAACACCATATATTTT
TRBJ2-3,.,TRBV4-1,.,CASSQIFDPSGTQYF,TGCGCCAGCAGCCAAATTTTTGACCCAAGCGGTACGCAGTATTTT
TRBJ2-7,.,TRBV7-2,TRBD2,CASSNVLVAGQYEQYF,TGTGCCAGCAGCAATGTGCTCGTAGCGGGACAATACGAGCAGTACTTC
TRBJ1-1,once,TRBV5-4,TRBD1,CASSPQDRGDTEAFF,TGTGCCAGCAGCCCCCAAGACAGGGGGGACACTGAAGCTTTCTTT
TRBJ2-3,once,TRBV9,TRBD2,CASSVSGGRGDTQYF,TGTGCCAGCAGCGTTAGCGGGGGGCGGGGGGATACGCAGTATTTT
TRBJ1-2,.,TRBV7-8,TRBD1,CASSGGTGIGYGYTF,TGTGCCAGCAGCGGGGGGACAGGGATTGGCTATGGCTACACCTTC
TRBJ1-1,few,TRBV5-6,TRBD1,CASSLVGGGMNTEAFF,TGTGCCAGCAGCTTGGTAGGGGGCGGAATGAACACTGAAGCTTTCTTT
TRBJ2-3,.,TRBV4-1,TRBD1,CASSQSGTGNTDTQYF,TGCGCCAGCAGCCAATCCGGGACAGGAAACACAGATACGCAGTATTTT
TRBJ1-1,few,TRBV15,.,CATSKRTLNTEAFF,TGTGCCACCAGCAAAAGGACACTCAACACTGAAGCTTTCTTT
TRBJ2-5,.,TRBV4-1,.,CASSQGGLLAPETQYF,TGCGCCAGCAGCCAAGGGGGCCTACTAGCTCCAGAGACCCAGTACTTC
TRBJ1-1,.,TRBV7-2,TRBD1,CASSPGQGAATEAFF,TGTGCCAGCAGCCCGGGACAGGGGGCGGCAACTGAAGCTTTCTTT
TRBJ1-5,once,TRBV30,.,CACTGNSSNQPQHF,TGTGCCTGTACAGGGAACTCCAGCAATCAGCCCCAGCATTTT
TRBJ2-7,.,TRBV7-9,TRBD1,CASSRDRSYEQYF,TGTGCCAGCAGCCGGGACAGGTCCTACGAGCAGTACTTC